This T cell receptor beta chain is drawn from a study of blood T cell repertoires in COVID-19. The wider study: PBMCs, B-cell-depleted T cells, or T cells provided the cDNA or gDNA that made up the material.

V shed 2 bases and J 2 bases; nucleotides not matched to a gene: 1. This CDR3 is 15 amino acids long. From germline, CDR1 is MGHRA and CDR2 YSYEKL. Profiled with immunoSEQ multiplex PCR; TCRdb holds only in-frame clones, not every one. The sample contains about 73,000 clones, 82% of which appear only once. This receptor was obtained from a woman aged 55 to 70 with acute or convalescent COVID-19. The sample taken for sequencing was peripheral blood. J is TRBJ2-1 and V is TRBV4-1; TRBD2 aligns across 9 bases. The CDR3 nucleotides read TGCGCCAGCAGCCAAACTAGCGGGCCCTACAATGAGCAGTTCTTC. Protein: CASSQTSGPYNEQFF.